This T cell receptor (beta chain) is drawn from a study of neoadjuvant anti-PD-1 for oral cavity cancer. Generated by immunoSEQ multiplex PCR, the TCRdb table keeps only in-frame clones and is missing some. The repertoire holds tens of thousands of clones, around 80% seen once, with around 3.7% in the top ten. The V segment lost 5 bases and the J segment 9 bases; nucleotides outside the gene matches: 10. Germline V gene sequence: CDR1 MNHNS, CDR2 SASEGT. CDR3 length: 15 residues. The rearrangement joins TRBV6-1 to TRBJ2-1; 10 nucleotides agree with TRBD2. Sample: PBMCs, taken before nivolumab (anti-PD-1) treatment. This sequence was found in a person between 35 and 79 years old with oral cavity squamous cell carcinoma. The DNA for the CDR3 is TGTGCCAGCAGTTTAAGCGGGCTAGCGGGAGTTGAGCAGTTCTTC. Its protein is CASSLSGLAGVEQFF.